This T cell receptor beta chain was found in a study of cytomegalovirus exposure and HLA in healthy donors. Study-level information: An analysis done earlier identified approximately 120 million unique TCR beta sequences from around 180 million T cells.

This clone turned up a few times. This CDR3 is 16 amino acids long. Trimming took off 4 bases at V and 3 bases at J, with 15 bases between the two ends. Germline CDR1 LGHNA, CDR2 YSLEER. The primer mix had 60 Vbeta and 13 Jbeta primers. Repertoires were generated with immunoSEQ multiplex PCR, while TCRdb's copy carries only in-frame clones and drops some. The data contain 100,000 to 120,000 clones, around 87% of them singletons. The receptor comes from a man aged 35-49 years in good health and CMV-seronegative. Sample: PBMCs. The chain recombines TRBV4-3 with TRBJ2-2, with D perhaps TRBD2 (6 bases). The CDR3 here is CASSRGDGGDTGELFF. In DNA form, the CDR3 reads TGCGCCAGCAGCCGGGGAGATGGCGGGGACACCGGGGAGCTGTTTTTT.